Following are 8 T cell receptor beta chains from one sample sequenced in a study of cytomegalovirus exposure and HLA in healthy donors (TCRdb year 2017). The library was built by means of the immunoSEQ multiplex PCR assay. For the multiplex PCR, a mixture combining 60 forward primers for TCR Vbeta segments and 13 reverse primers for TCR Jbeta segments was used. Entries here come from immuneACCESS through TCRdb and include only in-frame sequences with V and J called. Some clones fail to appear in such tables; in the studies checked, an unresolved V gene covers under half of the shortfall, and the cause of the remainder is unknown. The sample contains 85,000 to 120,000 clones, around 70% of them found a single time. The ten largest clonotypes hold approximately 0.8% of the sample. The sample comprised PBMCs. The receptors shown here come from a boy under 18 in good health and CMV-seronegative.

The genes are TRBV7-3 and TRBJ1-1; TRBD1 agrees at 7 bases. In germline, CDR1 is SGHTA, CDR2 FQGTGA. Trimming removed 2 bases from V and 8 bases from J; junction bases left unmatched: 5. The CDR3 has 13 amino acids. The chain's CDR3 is CASSLRQGTEAFF. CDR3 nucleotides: TGTGCCAGCAGCTTACGACAGGGAACCGAAGCTTTCTTT.

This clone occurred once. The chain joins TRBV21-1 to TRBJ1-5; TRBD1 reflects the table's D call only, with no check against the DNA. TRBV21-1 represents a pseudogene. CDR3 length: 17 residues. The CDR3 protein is CASSKTGTGGAGQPQHF. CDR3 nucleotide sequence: TGTGCCAGCAGCAAAACCGGGACAGGGGGCGCGGGTCAGCCCCAGCATTTT.

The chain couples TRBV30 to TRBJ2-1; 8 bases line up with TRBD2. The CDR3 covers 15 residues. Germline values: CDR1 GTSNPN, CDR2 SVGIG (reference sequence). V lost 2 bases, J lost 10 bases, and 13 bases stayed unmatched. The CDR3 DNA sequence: TGTGCCTGGAGTCACATGGGACCCTCGGGAGGGGAGCAGTTCTTC. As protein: CAWSHMGPSGGEQFF.

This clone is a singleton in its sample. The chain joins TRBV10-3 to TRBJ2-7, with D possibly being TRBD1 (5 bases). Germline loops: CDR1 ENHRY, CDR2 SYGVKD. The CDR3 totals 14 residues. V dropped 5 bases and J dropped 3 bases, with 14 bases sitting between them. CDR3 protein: CAISPSLQGYEQYF. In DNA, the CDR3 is TGTGCCATCAGTCCATCCCTTCAGGGCTACGAGCAGTACTTC.

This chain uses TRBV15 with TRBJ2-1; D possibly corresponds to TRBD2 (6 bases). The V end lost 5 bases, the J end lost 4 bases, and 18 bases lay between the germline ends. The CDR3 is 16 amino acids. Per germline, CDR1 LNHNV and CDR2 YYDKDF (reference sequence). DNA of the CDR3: TGTGCCACCAGCGGCTGGGGGACTGGACGATACAATGAGCAGTTCTTC. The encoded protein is CATSGWGTGRYNEQFF. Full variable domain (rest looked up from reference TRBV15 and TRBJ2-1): DAMVIQNPRYQVTQFGKPVTLSCSQTLNHNVMYWYQQKSSQAPKLLFHYYDKDFNNEADTPDNFQSRRPNTSFCFLDIRSPGLGDTAMYLCATSGWGTGRYNEQFFGPGTRLTVL.

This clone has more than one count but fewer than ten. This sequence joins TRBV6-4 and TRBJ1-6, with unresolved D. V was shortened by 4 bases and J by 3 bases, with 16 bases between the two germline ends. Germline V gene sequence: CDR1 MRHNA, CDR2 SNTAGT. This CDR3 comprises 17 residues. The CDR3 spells CASSGLSAPSYNSPLHF. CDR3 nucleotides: TGTGCCAGCAGTGGGCTCTCGGCCCCTAGCTATAATTCACCCCTCCACTTT.

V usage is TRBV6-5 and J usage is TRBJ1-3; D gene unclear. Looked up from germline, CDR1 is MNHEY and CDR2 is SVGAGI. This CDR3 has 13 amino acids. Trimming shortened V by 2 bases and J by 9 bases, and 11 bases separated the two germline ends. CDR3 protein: CASSYPGSGTIYF. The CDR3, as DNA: TGTGCCAGCAGTTACCCGGGGTCAGGCACCATATATTTT.

The CDR3 spells CASEDSQETQYF. CDR3 DNA: TGTGCCAGCGAGGACTCCCAAGAGACCCAGTACTTC. V usage is TRBV28 and J usage is TRBJ2-5; possible D gene TRBD2, 5 bases. CDR3 length: 12 residues. Germline V gene data show CDR1 as MDHEN and CDR2 as SYDVKM. Trimming removed 8 bases from V and 1 base from J, with 8 bases in between.